Below, one T cell receptor (beta chain) is given with its context. Its matching antigen is unknown. This record belongs to a study of T cell clonotyping in hematopoietic cell transplantation. Broader study findings: Pathologically expanded recipient clonotypes increased progressively from day 30 to day 180 as diversity fell.

Profiling relied on immunoSEQ multiplex PCR, and the TCRdb table lists in-frame clones only, not all of them. The sample includes about 16,000 clones, 75% to 90% of them seen just once. Per the germline V gene, CDR1 is GTSNPN and CDR2 is SVGIG (reference sequence). CDR3 size: 12 residues. Trimming pared 3 bases from V and 2 bases from J, leaving 8 bases between. Sequenced input: peripheral blood mononuclear cells. This sequence was found in a man in his fifties in good health. Some clones in this sample may be carry-over from other donors' samples. J is TRBJ2-7 and V is TRBV30, with TRBD2 as a possible D gene (6 bases). The CDR3 nucleotides read TGTGCCTGGAGCGGGGGAACCTACGAGCAGTACTTC. Its translation is CAWSGGTYEQYF. The full variable domain, rest sourced from reference TRBV30 and TRBJ2-7, is SQTIHQWPATLVQPVGSPLSLECTVEGTSNPNLYWYRQAAGRGLQLLFYSVGIGQISSEVPQNLSASRPQDRQFILSSKKLLLSDSGFYLCAWSGGTYEQYFGPGTRLTVT.